This TCR beta chain was sequenced in a study of shared T cell receptors in the human thymus. The protocol was immunoSEQ multiplex PCR, while the TCRdb copy is restricted to in-frame clones and leaves out a portion. Here the sample spans over 450,000 clones, approximately 80% being singletons. V dropped 3 bases and J dropped 3 bases, with 15 bases sitting between them. Germline values: CDR1 MGHRA, CDR2 YSYEKL. The CDR3 consists of 15 residues. This clone was counted once. These same data were also listed under a study on human thymus T cells.

The sequence derives from a boy less than two years old with a congenital heart defect. Sequencing was carried out using thymocytes. The J gene is TRBJ2-7, the V gene TRBV4-1; the D gene is possibly TRBD1 (5 bases). For the CDR3, the DNA is TGCGCCAGCAGCCACACAGGCCCAGTAGTCTACGAGCAGTACTTC. Protein sequence: CASSHTGPVVYEQYF.